This T cell receptor (beta chain) came from a study of CD8 T cell repertoires and HIV-1 epitope variants (TCRdb year 2020). Background on the whole study: T cells were stimulated in separate culture wells with each of twenty-five peptides representing autologous and known Gag and Nef epitope variants. Control conditions included a CMV, EBV and flu peptide pool, the Ebola AY9 epitope as negative control, and a no-peptide well. Three Gag epitope families and Nef HW9 and YT9 were included among the tested epitopes. Using the EasySep Human T Cell Enrichment Kit, T cells were enriched and then co-cultured with an equal number of autologous T cell-negative cells acting as antigen-presenting cells. Cultures ran for about 9 days in IMDM with gentamicin, with half-media changes on days 3 and 7 adding IL-2, IL-7 and IL-15. A 1M T cell aliquot was kept as an uncultured baseline condition, separate from the approximately 87 T cell cultures. Running each culture condition in triplicate, except for one peptide done in duplicate, gave a total of roughly 83 T cell cultures. What the research found in general, with its limitations: The assay identified only TCR beta chains and indicated proliferation in response to antigen, without indicating T cell function or cytokine profile. Roughly 5 clonotypes recognized the Nef KF9 family and one clonotype recognized the HW9 family, while no responses were seen to the TAALDMSHF plasma variant. The study identified roughly nine antigen-specific TCR beta clonotypes, more than 5 of which appeared to be cross-reactive for autologous or known escape epitope variants.

The immunoSEQ platform was used to sequence TCR beta CDR3 regions at survey depth. The QIAamp DNA micro kit was used to extract genomic DNA from every cultured and uncultured CD8+ T cell population. Per the source publication's procedure: Samples with fewer than 5,000 productive reads were excluded, resulting in the removal of about 6% of the 75 HIV peptide-stimulated cultures. Sequences were trimmed to CDR3 by a MANAFEST web app, and nonproductive sequences, CDR3s under 5 amino acids, and sequences not starting with C or ending with F/W were removed. Antigen-specific clonotypes had to expand in at least 2 of 3 replicates versus no-peptide control at FDR 0.01, only within one epitope family. A specific clonotype also had to show a frequency at least fivefold higher than in wells stimulated with peptides from other epitope families. TCRdb took over this immuneACCESS table, retaining in-frame rearrangements with V and J assigned. Such tables are incomplete; in checked studies, under half of the missing clones stem from an unresolved V gene, and the remainder is unexplained. That table gives V, J and clone size, and the DNA gave D and trimming. The table for this sample lists some 1,000 clones; 71% of them were counted only once. The ten largest clones represent around 45% of the sample.

Comment on this clone: This receptor's antigen is unknown. The sample holds no much larger clone one base away, and base qualities are not on file.

The CDR3 starts with the cysteine, ends with the phenylalanine, and has 17 residues. Only CDR3 DNA remains: 51 bases, in frame from the first base. V trim: 5 bases; J trim: 0 bases; unmatched bases: 5. Per the germline V gene, MDHEN is the CDR1 and SYDVKM is the CDR2. The EasySep Human CD8+ T Cell Enrichment Kit was used on day 10 to isolate CD8+ T cells from every culture. The chain is assembled from TRBV28 and TRBJ1-4, with 11 bases aligning to TRBD1. This TCR was sampled from a male donor with HIV. The sample was cultured CD8+ T cells derived from PBMCs. CDR3 reads: CASSVRGQGATNEKLFF. The base sequence is TGTGCCAGCAGTGTCCGGGGACAGGGGGCAACTAATGAAAAACTGTTTTTT.